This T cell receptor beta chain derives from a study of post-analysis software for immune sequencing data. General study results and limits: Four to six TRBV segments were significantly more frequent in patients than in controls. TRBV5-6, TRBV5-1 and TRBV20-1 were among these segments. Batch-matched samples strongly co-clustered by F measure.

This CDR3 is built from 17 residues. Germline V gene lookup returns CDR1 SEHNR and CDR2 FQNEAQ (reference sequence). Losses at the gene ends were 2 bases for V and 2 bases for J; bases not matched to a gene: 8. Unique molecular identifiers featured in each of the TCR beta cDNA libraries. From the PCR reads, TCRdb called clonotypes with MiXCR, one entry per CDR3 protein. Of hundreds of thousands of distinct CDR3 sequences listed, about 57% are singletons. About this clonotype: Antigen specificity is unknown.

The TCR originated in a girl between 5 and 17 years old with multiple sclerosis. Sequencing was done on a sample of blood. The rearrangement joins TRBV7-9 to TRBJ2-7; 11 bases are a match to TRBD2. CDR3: CASSLSEGLAVTYEQYF. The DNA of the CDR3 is TGTGCCAGCAGCTTATCGGAGGGACTAGCGGTTACCTACGAGCAGTACTTC.